A single sample gave rise to the 26 T cell receptor beta chains below, sequenced in a study of CD8+ T cells in alopecia areata. Sequencing used cDNA as its template, made by extracting RNA and reverse transcribing it. Produced via immunoSEQ multiplex PCR; TCRdb's table is partial and in-frame only. The table records under 350,000 clones, over 45% of them present only once. Treatment described: oral pan-JAK inhibitor, 5-10 mg twice daily. This specimen consisted of CD4+ T cells sorted from blood, obtained at week 24, from a patient treated with tofacitinib. These receptors were taken from a human donor with alopecia areata.

The chain uses TRBV27 and TRBJ2-3; tentative D call: TRBD1 (5 bases). Trimming stripped 5 bases from V and 0 bases from J, with 12 bases between. CDR1 is MNHEY and CDR2 is SMNVEV in the germline V gene (reference sequence). CDR3 size: 15 residues. The CDR3, as DNA: TGTGCCAGCAGTACAGGATCTTCTAGCACAGATACGCAGTATTTT. It codes for CASSTGSSSTDTQYF.

This clone was observed a few times. J is TRBJ2-5 and V is TRBV29-1; 8 positions match TRBD1. This CDR3 comprises 13 residues. J lost 3 bases, V lost 8 bases, and 8 bases had no gene match. Germline values: CDR1 SQVTM, CDR2 ANQGSEA. In DNA form, the CDR3 reads TGCAGCACCTTTGGGACAGGAGAAGAGACCCAGTACTTC. Protein sequence: CSTFGTGEETQYF. Filled out from reference TRBV29-1 and TRBJ2-5, the complete variable domain reads SAVISQKPSRDICQRGTSLTIQCQVDSQVTMMFWYRQQPGQSLTLIATANQGSEATYESGFVIDKFPISRPNLTFSTLTVSNMSPEDSSIYLCSTFGTGEETQYFGPGTRLLVL.

CDR3 sequence: CASSARTGQETQYF. The CDR3 DNA sequence: TGTGCCAGCAGCGCCCGGACAGGCCAAGAGACCCAGTACTTC. The V call is TRBV9, the J call TRBJ2-5; TRBD1 matches 7 bases. CDR3 length equals 14 residues. Per germline, CDR1 SGDLS and CDR2 YYNGEE. J gave up 1 base and V 3 bases, and 3 bases lay outside the gene matches.

As regards this clone: The same CDR3 arises from other DNA sequences in this sample as well. The chain has TRBV30 and TRBJ1-5; D possibly corresponds to TRBD1 (5 bases). Germline values: CDR1 GTSNPN, CDR2 SVGIG (reference sequence). V lost 5 bases and J 0 bases, leaving 8 bases between the germline ends. This CDR3 is built from 13 residues. The CDR3 nucleotides read TGTGCCTGGGGCAGGGATAGCAATCAGCCCCAGCATTTT. This encodes CAWGRDSNQPQHF.

This clone was counted many times. This chain joins TRBV5-6 and TRBJ2-1; 7 bases are shared with TRBD2. CDR3 size: 15 residues. Trimming cost V 2 bases and J 5 bases; bases outside gene matches: 7. Germline CDR1 and CDR2: SGHDT and YYEEEE. The chain's CDR3 is CASSLAGRPNNEQFF. The CDR3 DNA is TGTGCCAGCAGCTTAGCGGGACGGCCTAACAATGAGCAGTTCTTC.

This chain joins TRBV7-9 and TRBJ1-5; no reliable D call. V lost 0 bases and J 5 bases, leaving 14 bases between the germline ends. CDR3 length: 16 amino acids. Germline-derived CDR1 and CDR2 are SEHNR and FQNEAQ (reference sequence). CDR3 nucleotide sequence: TGTGCCAGCAGCTTAGCCGACATTGGGGTCGATCAGCCCCAGCATTTT. The encoded protein is CASSLADIGVDQPQHF.

The chain couples TRBV18 to TRBJ2-3; D unclear. The germline V gene has CDR1 KGHSH and CDR2 LQKENI. V lost 1 base to trimming and J lost 2 bases, with 7 bases between them. The CDR3 is 14 residues long. This CDR3 is CASSPHPSTDTQYF. CDR3 sequence (DNA): TGTGCCAGCTCACCACATCCCTCCACAGATACGCAGTATTTT.

This chain links TRBV29-1 with TRBJ1-1; D call uncertain. The CDR3 sequence is 10 residues long. Trimming left V 6 bases short and J 11 bases short, with 13 bases between. The germline V gene has CDR1 SQVTM and CDR2 ANQGSEA. The chain's CDR3 is CSVLGVSAFF. The CDR3 DNA reads as TGCAGCGTCCTTGGGGTTTCGGCTTTCTTT.

This chain uses TRBV7-9 with TRBJ2-3; 9 bases agree with TRBD1. The ends lost 8 bases at V and 5 bases at J; junction bases unmatched: 8. The CDR3 runs 14 residues. Per germline, CDR1 SEHNR and CDR2 FQNEAQ (reference sequence). The CDR3 loop reads CASSRGQGEDTQYF. The CDR3 nucleotides are TGTGCCAGCTCTAGGGGACAGGGAGAAGATACGCAGTATTTT.

This clone was detected a few times. The chain uses TRBV18 and TRBJ1-1, with unresolved D. This CDR3 region has 15 residues. Germline CDR1 is KGHSH and CDR2 is LQKENI. Trimming removed 6 bases from V and 3 bases from J, with 17 bases in between. In DNA form, the CDR3 reads TGTGCCAGCTCCCTCGCATTCGATGGGTACACTGAAGCTTTCTTT. This translates into CASSLAFDGYTEAFF.

The rearrangement uses TRBV15 and TRBJ2-5; a weak D match, TRBD1 (6 bases). Germline CDR1 reads LNHNV; CDR2 reads YYDKDF (reference sequence). The CDR3 covers 17 residues. The ends were cut back, 1 base at V and 5 bases at J, with 20 bases in the middle. CDR3 residues: CATSRGSRGSAMETQYF. In DNA form, the CDR3 reads TGTGCCACCAGCAGAGGAAGCAGGGGATCTGCCATGGAGACCCAGTACTTC.

This clone was recorded only once. V usage is TRBV28 and J usage is TRBJ2-3; 7 positions match TRBD1. The germline V gene encodes CDR1 MDHEN and CDR2 SYDVKM. CDR3 size: 14 residues. V lost 5 bases, J lost 3 bases, and 5 bases stayed unmatched. DNA of the CDR3: TGTGCCAGCAGTCCGTACAGGGGTACAGATACGCAGTATTTT. Encoded protein: CASSPYRGTDTQYF.

The J gene is TRBJ1-4, the V gene TRBV23-1, with D unresolved. TRBV23-1 falls under the ORF class, with uncertain function. With 3 bases removed from V and 1 base from J, the gap between germline ends came to 3 bases. The CDR3 spans 13 residues. CDR3 bases: TGCGCCAGCAGTCATGTAACTAATGAAAAACTGTTTTTT. It is translated as CASSHVTNEKLFF.

The chain joins TRBV29-1 to TRBJ2-7; TRBD1 agrees at 9 bases. The CDR3 loop spans 14 amino acids. V lost 7 bases, J lost 2 bases, and 9 bases stayed unmatched. Germline loops: CDR1 SQVTM, CDR2 ANQGSEA. The CDR3 DNA reads as TGCAGCGCTGTCGGACAGGGGCCACCCTACGAGCAGTACTTC. Its translation: CSAVGQGPPYEQYF.

The gene calls are TRBV7-2 and TRBJ2-1; D may be TRBD2 (5 bases). This CDR3 spans 14 amino acids. The germline gives CDR1 SGHTA, CDR2 FQGNSA. The V gene lost 0 bases and the J gene lost 5 bases, with 8 bases spanning the gap. CDR3 region: CASSLAGSHNEQFF. CDR3 in DNA: TGTGCCAGCAGCTTAGCGGGGAGTCACAATGAGCAGTTCTTC.

This chain joins TRBV5-1 and TRBJ2-1; 9 nucleotides agree with TRBD2. Germline loops: CDR1 SGHRS, CDR2 YFSETQ. The CDR3 covers 14 residues. Unmatched junction bases numbered 2, after V lost 0 bases and J lost 7 bases. The CDR3 nucleotides are TGCGCCAGCAGCTTGGGGCGGGAGGGGAATGAGCAGTTCTTC. This gives the protein CASSLGREGNEQFF.

This clone has only one observation. With a much larger clone just one base away, this may be a read error. The J gene is TRBJ2-3, the V gene TRBV4-2; D gene ambiguous. Looked up from germline, CDR1 is LGHNA and CDR2 is YNFKEQ. The CDR3 extends over 13 amino acids. Trimming shortened V by 2 bases and J by 2 bases, and 5 bases separated the two germline ends. Here the CDR3 DNA reads TGTGCCAGCAGCCAAAGGGACACAGATACGCAGTATTTT. This codes for CASSQRDTDTQYF.

This sequence joins TRBV19 and TRBJ2-2; no firm D call. The V end lost 1 base, the J end lost 3 bases, and 6 bases lay between the germline ends. Germline loops: CDR1 LNHDA, CDR2 SQIVND (reference sequence). The CDR3 contains 14 residues. The CDR3 coding sequence is TGTGCCAGTAGTATAGTTGAAGACACCGGGGAGCTGTTTTTT. As protein: CASSIVEDTGELFF.

The J gene is TRBJ2-4, the V gene TRBV5-6, with TRBD1 identical over 7 bases. The CDR3 spans 16 residues. The trim removed 4 bases at V and 5 bases at J, leaving 12 bases unmatched. CDR1 SGHDT and CDR2 YYEEEE come from the germline V gene. The CDR3 region has the DNA TGTGCCAGCAGCCGCGTGACAGGGTATTTAGAAAACATTCAGTACTTC. Translated: CASSRVTGYLENIQYF.

The gene calls are TRBV7-2 and TRBJ2-5; TRBD1 is a possible D gene (5 bases). Germline V gene data show CDR1 as SGHTA and CDR2 as FQGNSA. V was clipped by 5 bases and J by 5 bases, with 12 bases between them. The CDR3 has 13 amino acids. CDR3 DNA: TGTGCCAGCAGCAGGGGTGCGATGGAGACCCAGTACTTC. Protein: CASSRGAMETQYF. Using reference TRBV7-2 and TRBJ2-5 for the parts outside the CDR3, the full variable domain is GAGVSQSPSNKVTEKGKDVELRCDPISGHTALYWYRQSLGQGLEFLIYFQGNSAPDKSGLPSDRFSAERTGGSVSTLTIQRTQQEDSAVYLCASSRGAMETQYFGPGTRLLVL.

This rearrangement joins TRBV29-1 to TRBJ2-7; 7 bases match TRBD1. The CDR3 spans 14 residues. With V trimmed by 5 bases and J by 0 bases, 7 bases remained unmatched. From germline, CDR1 is SQVTM and CDR2 ANQGSEA. CDR3 protein: CSVSYSGGSYEQYF. The CDR3, as DNA: TGCAGCGTTAGTTACTCAGGGGGCTCCTACGAGCAGTACTTC.

V is TRBV2 and J is TRBJ2-1; TRBD1 matches at 10 bases. After removal of 3 bases from V and 15 bases from J, the junction contained 8 bases not matched to a gene. The germline CDR1 and CDR2 sequences are SNHLY and FYNNEI. This CDR3 has 13 amino acids. Here the CDR3 reads CASSEETGGSAFF. The CDR3 bases are TGTGCCAGCAGTGAGGAGACAGGGGGCAGCGCGTTCTTC.

This clone was detected only a few times. The chain carries TRBV2 and TRBJ2-2; 9 nucleotides align to TRBD1. This CDR3 contains 15 residues. Germline V CDR1 and CDR2: SNHLY, FYNNEI. J lost 3 bases, V lost 6 bases, and 5 bases had no gene match. The CDR3 sequence: CASSYRGRDTGELFF. The CDR3 DNA is TGTGCCAGCAGCTACAGGGGGCGAGACACCGGGGAGCTGTTTTTT.

V and J are TRBV29-1 and TRBJ1-2; a possible D gene is TRBD1 (6 bases). V lost 0 bases to trimming and J lost 5 bases, with 13 bases between them. This CDR3 has 14 residues. Germline loops: CDR1 SQVTM, CDR2 ANQGSEA. CDR3 coding DNA: TGCAGCGTTGAAGACAGGGGCTATGAGTATGGCTACACCTTC. Translated: CSVEDRGYEYGYTF.

This chain connects TRBV6-5 to TRBJ2-5; TRBD1 might be the D (6 bases). Germline loops: CDR1 MNHEY, CDR2 SVGAGI. V was trimmed by 2 bases and J by 5 bases, leaving 15 bases between them. The CDR3 length is 15 residues. The CDR3 DNA reads as TGTGCCAGCAGTTACAATCGGCAGGGGAAGGAGACCCAGTACTTC. Amino acids: CASSYNRQGKETQYF.

The genes are TRBV6-1 and TRBJ1-2; no clear D. CDR3 size: 14 residues. The V gene's germline CDR1 is MNHNS and CDR2 SASEGT. V was clipped by 5 bases and J by 4 bases, with 14 bases between them. The CDR3, as DNA: TGTGCCAGCAGTCAGCAAGAAATGCCCTATGGCTACACCTTC. Translation: CASSQQEMPYGYTF.